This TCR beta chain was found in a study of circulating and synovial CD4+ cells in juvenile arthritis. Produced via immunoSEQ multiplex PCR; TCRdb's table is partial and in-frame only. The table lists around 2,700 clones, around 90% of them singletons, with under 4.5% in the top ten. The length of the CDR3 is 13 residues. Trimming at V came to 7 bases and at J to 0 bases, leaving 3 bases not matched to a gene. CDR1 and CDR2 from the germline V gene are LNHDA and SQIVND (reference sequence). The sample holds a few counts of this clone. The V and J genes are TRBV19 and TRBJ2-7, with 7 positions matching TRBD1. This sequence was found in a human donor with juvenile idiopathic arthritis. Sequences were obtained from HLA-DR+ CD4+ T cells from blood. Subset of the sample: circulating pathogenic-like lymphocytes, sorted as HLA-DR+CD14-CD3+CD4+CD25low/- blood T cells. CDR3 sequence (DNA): TGTGCCAGTATGGGACAGCCCTCCTACGAGCAGTACTTC. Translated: CASMGQPSYEQYF.